The clone carrying this TCR beta chain was observed a few times. The antigen is undetermined. The data stem from a study of identical twins. Study-level results: Alpha sequences that were out-of-frame and twin-shared showed an excess of low generation probability. Twin pairs had excess sharing that was weaker in beta out-of-frame sequences. Cross-sectional statistics, not tracking of the same donors, supported the conclusions.

Addition of a universal primer site occurred through template switching, and cDNA carried unique molecular identifiers. TCRdb reprocessed the 5' RACE reads with MiXCR, giving one entry per CDR3 protein. The sample has 650,000 to 800,000 distinct CDR3 sequences, less than 10% seen once. Germline lookup yields CDR1 MNHNS and CDR2 SASEGT. V lost 6 bases, J lost 7 bases, and 3 bases stayed unmatched. CDR3 length equals 13 residues. The sample also formed part of further work on yellow fever vaccine responses in identical twins.

The rearrangement uses TRBV6-1 and TRBJ2-1; TRBD2 aligns across 10 bases. Sequencing was performed on PBMCs. This clonotype originated in a woman under 30 in good health. The CDR3 sequence is CASRLAGPNEQFF. As DNA, the CDR3 is TGTGCCAGCAGACTAGCGGGACCAAATGAGCAGTTCTTC.